This T cell receptor beta chain was sequenced in a study of T cell responses to AZD1222 COVID-19 vaccine. The V and J ends lost 6 bases and 8 bases, in that order; junction bases with no gene match: 6. CDR3 length: 13 residues. Data came from immunoSEQ multiplex PCR; TCRdb stores just in-frame clones and leaves some out. The table records about 81,000 clones, about 90% of them present only once. Material: peripheral blood, obtained on day 0 of AZD1222 vaccination. This receptor was taken from an adult in good health. The chain links TRBV12-3 or TRBV12-4 to TRBJ2-1; 8 bases line up with TRBD1. CDR3 bases: TGTGCCAGCAGACGGACAGGGTTCGATGAGCAGTTCTTC. Encoded protein: CASRRTGFDEQFF.